The clone carrying this T cell receptor beta chain was counted once. This sample is part of a study of blood T cell repertoires in COVID-19. Study summary: Samples came from the United States, Italy and Spain, spanning acute and convalescent COVID-19. In each case, the material was cDNA or gDNA derived from T cells, B-cell-depleted T cells, or PBMCs.

Method: immunoSEQ multiplex PCR; TCRdb's copy keeps in-frame clones and lacks some. Among around 70,000 clones listed, 65% to 85% were seen once. The V and J ends lost 3 bases and 1 base, in that order; junction bases with no gene match: 4. This CDR3 contains 15 residues. The germline V gene has CDR1 KGHSH and CDR2 LQKENI. This receptor was obtained from a woman aged 80 or over with active or convalescent COVID-19. The gene calls are TRBV18 and TRBJ2-3, with 7 bases lining up with TRBD1. The sequenced material came from peripheral blood. The CDR3 nucleotides are TGTGCCAGCTCACCGCGACAGGGTGGCACAGATACGCAGTATTTT. Its protein is CASSPRQGGTDTQYF.